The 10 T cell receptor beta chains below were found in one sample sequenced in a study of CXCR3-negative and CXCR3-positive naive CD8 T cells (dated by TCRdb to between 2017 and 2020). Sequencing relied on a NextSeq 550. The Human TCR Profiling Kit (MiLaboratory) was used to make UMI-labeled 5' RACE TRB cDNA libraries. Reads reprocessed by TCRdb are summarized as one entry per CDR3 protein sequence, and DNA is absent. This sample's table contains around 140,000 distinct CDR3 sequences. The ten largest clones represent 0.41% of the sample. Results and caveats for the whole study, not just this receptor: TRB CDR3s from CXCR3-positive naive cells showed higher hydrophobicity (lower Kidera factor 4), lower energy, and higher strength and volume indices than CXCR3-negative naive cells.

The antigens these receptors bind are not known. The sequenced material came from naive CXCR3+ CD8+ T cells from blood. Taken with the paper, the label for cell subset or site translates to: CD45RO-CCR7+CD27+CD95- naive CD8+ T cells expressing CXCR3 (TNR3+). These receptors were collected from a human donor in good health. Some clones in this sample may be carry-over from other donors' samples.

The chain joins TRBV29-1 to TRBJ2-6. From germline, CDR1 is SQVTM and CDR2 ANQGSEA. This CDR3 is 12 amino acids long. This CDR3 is CSARSGANVLTF.

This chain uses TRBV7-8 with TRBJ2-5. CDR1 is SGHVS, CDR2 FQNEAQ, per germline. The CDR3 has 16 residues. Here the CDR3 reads CASSLTSSGGQETQYF. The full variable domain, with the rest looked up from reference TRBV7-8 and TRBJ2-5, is GAGVSQSPRYKVAKRGQDVALRCDPISGHVSLFWYQQALGQGPEFLTYFQNEAQLDKSGLPSDRFFAERPEGSVSTLKIQRTQQEDSAVYLCASSLTSSGGQETQYFGPGTRLLVL.

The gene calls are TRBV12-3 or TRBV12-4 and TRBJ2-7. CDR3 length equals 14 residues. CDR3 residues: CASSVAGVSYEQYF.

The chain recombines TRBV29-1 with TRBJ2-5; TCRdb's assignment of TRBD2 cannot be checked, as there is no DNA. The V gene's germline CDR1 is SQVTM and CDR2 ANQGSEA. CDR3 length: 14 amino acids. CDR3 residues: CSVGSLPRGETQYF.

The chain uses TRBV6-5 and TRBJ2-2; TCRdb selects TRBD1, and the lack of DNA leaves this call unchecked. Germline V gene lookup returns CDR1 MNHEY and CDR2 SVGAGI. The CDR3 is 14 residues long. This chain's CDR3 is CASQGQTNTGELFF.

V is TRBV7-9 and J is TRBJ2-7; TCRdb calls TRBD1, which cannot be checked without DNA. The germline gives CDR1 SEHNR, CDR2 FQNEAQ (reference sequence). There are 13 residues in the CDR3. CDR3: CASSSPGSYEQYF. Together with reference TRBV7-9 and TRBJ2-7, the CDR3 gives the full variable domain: DTGVSQNPRHKITKRGQNVTFRCDPISEHNRLYWYRQTLGQGPEFLTYFQNEAQLEKSRLLSDRFSAERPKGSFSTLEIQRTEQGDSAMYLCASSSPGSYEQYFGPGTRLTVT.

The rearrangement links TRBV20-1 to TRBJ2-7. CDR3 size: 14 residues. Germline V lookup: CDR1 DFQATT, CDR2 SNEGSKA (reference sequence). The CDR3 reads CSARDLLGSYGQYF.

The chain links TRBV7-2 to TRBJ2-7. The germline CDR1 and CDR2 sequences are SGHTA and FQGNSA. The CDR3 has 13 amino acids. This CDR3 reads CASSLVSSYEQYF.

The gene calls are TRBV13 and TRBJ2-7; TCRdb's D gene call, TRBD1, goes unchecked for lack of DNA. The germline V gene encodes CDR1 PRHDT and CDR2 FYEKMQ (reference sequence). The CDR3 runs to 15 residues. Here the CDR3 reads CASSPRTGGMYEQYF.

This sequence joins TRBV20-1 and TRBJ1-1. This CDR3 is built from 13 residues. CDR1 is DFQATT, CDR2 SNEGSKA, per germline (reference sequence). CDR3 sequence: CSASGRSDTEAFF.